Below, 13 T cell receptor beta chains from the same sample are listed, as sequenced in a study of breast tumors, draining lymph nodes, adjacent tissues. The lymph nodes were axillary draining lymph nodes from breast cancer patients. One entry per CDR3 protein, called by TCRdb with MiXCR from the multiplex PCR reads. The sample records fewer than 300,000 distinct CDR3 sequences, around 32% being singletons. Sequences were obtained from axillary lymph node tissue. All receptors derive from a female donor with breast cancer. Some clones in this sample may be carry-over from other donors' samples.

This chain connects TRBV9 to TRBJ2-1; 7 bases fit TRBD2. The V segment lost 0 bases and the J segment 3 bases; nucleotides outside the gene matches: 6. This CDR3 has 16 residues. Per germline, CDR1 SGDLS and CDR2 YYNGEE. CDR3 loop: CASSVEPSGLYNEQFF. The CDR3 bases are TGTGCCAGCAGCGTAGAACCTAGCGGTCTCTACAATGAGCAGTTCTTC.

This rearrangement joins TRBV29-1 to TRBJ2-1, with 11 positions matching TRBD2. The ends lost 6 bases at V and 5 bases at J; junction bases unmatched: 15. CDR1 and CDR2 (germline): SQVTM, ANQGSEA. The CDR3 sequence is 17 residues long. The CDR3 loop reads CSVTVGTSGRKNNEQFF. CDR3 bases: TGCAGCGTGACGGTGGGAACTAGCGGGAGAAAAAACAATGAGCAGTTCTTC.

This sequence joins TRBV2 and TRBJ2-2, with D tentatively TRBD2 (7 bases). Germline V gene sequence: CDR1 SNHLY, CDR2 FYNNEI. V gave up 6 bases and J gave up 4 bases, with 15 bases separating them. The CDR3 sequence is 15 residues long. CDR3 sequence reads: CASSEGGASTGELFF. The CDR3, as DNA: TGTGCCAGCAGCGAGGGGGGGGCCTCCACCGGGGAGCTGTTTTTT.

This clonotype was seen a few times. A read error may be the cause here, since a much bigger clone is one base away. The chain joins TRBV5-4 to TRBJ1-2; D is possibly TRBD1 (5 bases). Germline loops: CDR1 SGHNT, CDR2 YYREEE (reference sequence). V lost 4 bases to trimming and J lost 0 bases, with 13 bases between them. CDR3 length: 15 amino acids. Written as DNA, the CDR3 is TGTGCCAGCAGCGTGACGGACACAACTAACTATGGCTACACCTTC. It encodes CASSVTDTTNYGYTF.

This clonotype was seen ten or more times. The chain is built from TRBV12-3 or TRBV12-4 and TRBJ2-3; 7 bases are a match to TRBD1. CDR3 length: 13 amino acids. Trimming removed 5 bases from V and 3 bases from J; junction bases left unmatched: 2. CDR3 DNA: TGTGCCAGCAGTGGGACAGCGACAGATACGCAGTATTTT. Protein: CASSGTATDTQYF.

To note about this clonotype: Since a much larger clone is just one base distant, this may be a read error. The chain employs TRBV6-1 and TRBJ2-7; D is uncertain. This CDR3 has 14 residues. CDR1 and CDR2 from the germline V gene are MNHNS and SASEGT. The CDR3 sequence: CASGEITDSYEQYF. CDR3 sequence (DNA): TGTGCCAGCGGTGAAATAACAGACTCCTACGAGCAGTACTTC.

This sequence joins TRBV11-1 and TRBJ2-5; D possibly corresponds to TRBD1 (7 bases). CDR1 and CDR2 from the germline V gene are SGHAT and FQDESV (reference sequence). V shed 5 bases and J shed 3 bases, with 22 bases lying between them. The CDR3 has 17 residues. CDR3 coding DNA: TGTGCCAGCAGCCCTCAGCGGAGCTCCAGGGGGGAAGAGACCCAGTACTTC. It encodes CASSPQRSSRGEETQYF.

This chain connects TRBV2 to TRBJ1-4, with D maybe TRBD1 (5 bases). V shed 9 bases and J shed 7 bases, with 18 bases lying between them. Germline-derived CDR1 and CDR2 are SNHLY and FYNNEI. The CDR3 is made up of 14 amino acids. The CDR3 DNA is TGTGCCAGAAGGGATTCGGGGGTGGGTGAAAAACTGTTTTTT. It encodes CARRDSGVGEKLFF. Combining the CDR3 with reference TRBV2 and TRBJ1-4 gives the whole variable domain EPEVTQTPSHQVTQMGQEVILRCVPISNHLYFYWYRQILGQKVEFLVSFYNNEISEKSEIFDDQFSVERPDGSNFTLKIRSTKLEDSAMYFCARRDSGVGEKLFFGSGTQLSVL.

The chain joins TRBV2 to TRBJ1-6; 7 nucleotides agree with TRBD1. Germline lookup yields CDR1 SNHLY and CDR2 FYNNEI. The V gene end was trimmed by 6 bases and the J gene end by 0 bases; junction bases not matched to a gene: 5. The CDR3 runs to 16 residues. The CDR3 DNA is TGTGCCAGCAGGGTGACAGGGCCCTCCTATAATTCACCCCTCCACTTT. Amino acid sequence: CASRVTGPSYNSPLHF.

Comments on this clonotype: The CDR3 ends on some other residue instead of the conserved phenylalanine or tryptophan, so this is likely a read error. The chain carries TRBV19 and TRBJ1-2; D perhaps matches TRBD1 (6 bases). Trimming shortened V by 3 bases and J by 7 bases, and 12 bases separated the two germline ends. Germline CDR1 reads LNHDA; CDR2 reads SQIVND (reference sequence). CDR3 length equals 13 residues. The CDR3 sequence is CASSMVQGSGYTL. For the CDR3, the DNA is TGTGCCAGTAGTATGGTCCAGGGGTCTGGCTACACCCTC.

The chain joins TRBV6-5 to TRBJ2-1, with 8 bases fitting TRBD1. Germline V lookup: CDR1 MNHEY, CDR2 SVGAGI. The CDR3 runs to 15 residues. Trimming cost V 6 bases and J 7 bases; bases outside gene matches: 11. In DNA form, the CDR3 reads TGTGCCAGCAGCCCCACCGGGACAGGTCTAAATGAGCAGTTCTTC. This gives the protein CASSPTGTGLNEQFF.

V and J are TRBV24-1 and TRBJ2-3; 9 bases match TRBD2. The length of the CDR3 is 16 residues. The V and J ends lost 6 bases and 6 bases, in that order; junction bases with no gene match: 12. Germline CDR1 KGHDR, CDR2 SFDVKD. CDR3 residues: CATSKATSGVMDTQYF. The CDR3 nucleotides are TGTGCCACCAGTAAAGCGACTAGCGGAGTCATGGATACGCAGTATTTT.

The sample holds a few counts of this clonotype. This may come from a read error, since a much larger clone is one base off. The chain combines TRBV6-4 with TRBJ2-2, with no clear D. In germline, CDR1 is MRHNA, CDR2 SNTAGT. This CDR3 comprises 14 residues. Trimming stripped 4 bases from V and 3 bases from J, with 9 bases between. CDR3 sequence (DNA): TGTGCCAGCAGTGTCGGGTCGGACACCGGGGAGCTGTTTTTT. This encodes CASSVGSDTGELFF.